The 26 T cell receptor beta chains in this list originate from one sample, sequenced in a study of cytomegalovirus exposure and HLA in healthy donors. 13 Jbeta primers and 60 Vbeta primers were used for the PCR. Clones were sequenced by immunoSEQ multiplex PCR, and TCRdb holds only the in-frame ones, with some missing. In the table there are 110,000 or so clones, about an eighth of which are singletons. Material for sequencing was PBMCs. Receptors originate from a man aged 40-49 years in good health and CMV-seropositive.

In this sample, this clone turned up a few times. The V gene is TRBV6-5, the J gene TRBJ1-1; D remains unclear. Germline V lookup: CDR1 MNHEY, CDR2 SVGAGI. The CDR3 is 14 residues long. V was clipped by 4 bases and J by 3 bases, with 12 bases between them. As DNA, the CDR3 is TGTGCCAGCAGTTCGCGGTTCGCGTACACTGAAGCTTTCTTT. Translating it yields CASSSRFAYTEAFF.

This chain links TRBV2 with TRBJ2-7; 11 bases align to TRBD1. J was trimmed by 3 bases and V by 5 bases; bases with no gene match: 3. This CDR3 has 14 amino acids. Per the germline V gene, CDR1 is SNHLY and CDR2 is FYNNEI. As DNA, the CDR3 is TGTGCCAGCAGTCTCGGGACAGGGGGCTACGAGCAGTACTTC. Encoded protein: CASSLGTGGYEQYF.

The chain is built from TRBV11-2 and TRBJ2-7; TRBD2 might be the D (7 bases). Deletions cut 5 bases from V and 3 bases from J, with 14 bases between. The CDR3 is 14 amino acids. The germline CDR1 and CDR2 sequences are SGHAT and FQNNGV. The CDR3 nucleotides read TGTGCCAGCAGCAAAGGGGGGGGAAACTACGAGCAGTACTTC. Its protein product is CASSKGGGNYEQYF.

This clone was seen only a few times. The chain's CDR3 is CASSLAAGRTEAFF. As DNA, the CDR3 is TGTGCCAGCAGCTTGGCGGCAGGTCGGACTGAAGCTTTCTTT. The chain employs TRBV5-8 and TRBJ1-1; D remains unclear. The ends were cut back, 0 bases at V and 5 bases at J, with 11 bases in the middle. CDR1 is SGHTS and CDR2 is YDEGEE in the germline V gene. This CDR3 spans 14 amino acids.

This clone was counted a few times. The rearrangement uses TRBV25-1 and TRBJ2-7, with D possibly TRBD2 on 7 matching bases. The germline gives CDR1 MGHDK, CDR2 SYGVNS. This CDR3 is built from 15 residues. V was shortened by 8 bases and J by 2 bases, with 19 bases between the two germline ends. CDR3 amino acids: CASRGDRGDTYEQYF. In nucleotides, the CDR3 is TGTGCCAGCCGTGGCGATCGGGGGGACACCTACGAGCAGTACTTC.

The chain links TRBV4-1 to TRBJ2-7; 8 nucleotides align to TRBD2. Losses at the gene ends were 3 bases for V and 2 bases for J; bases not matched to a gene: 3. The CDR3 extends over 14 amino acids. Germline assignment: CDR1 MGHRA and CDR2 YSYEKL. The CDR3, as DNA: TGCGCCAGCAGCCAGGAGCGGGGGACCTACGAGCAGTACTTC. The encoded protein is CASSQERGTYEQYF.

This clone was recorded a few times. The chain uses TRBV6-5 and TRBJ2-5; D gene unclear. V lost 5 bases to trimming and J lost 5 bases, with 9 bases between them. Looked up from germline, CDR1 is MNHEY and CDR2 is SVGAGI. The CDR3 extends over 12 amino acids. CDR3 region: CASSSSLETQYF. The CDR3 DNA follows: TGTGCCAGCAGTAGCTCCCTTGAGACCCAGTACTTC.

This clone has more than one count but fewer than ten. It is likely a read error, because the conserved phenylalanine at the end of the CDR3 is missing. The DNA is left out, because the CDR3 cannot be placed on it with certainty; the CDR3 is given as TCRdb lists it. V is TRBV28 and J is TRBJ2-7; TRBD2 was called by the table and not checked on the DNA. Germline loops: CDR1 MDHEN, CDR2 SYDVKM. The CDR3 spans 17 amino acids, including both terminal residues. The CDR3: CASSPPGLAAFMDEKYL.

V gene TRBV13 combines with J gene TRBJ2-1; 12 bases match TRBD2. The junction had 4 bases not matched to a gene; V was cut back by 4 bases and J by 3 bases. Germline CDR1 and CDR2: PRHDT and FYEKMQ (reference sequence). This CDR3 comprises 16 residues. The CDR3 loop reads CASSSGLAGIYNEQFF. The CDR3 bases are TGTGCCAGCAGCTCCGGACTAGCGGGAATCTACAATGAGCAGTTCTTC.

The chain has TRBV30 and TRBJ1-4; 7 bases fit TRBD1. Germline V gene data show CDR1 as GTSNPN and CDR2 as SVGIG (reference sequence). V lost 4 bases and J lost 8; bases outside the gene matches: 10. The CDR3 is made up of 14 amino acids. CDR3 nucleotides: TGTGCCTGGACCCCGGGACAGTTCAGAGAAAAACTGTTTTTT. Its protein is CAWTPGQFREKLFF.

The chain recombines TRBV19 with TRBJ2-5; 8 bases align to TRBD1. The CDR3 totals 14 residues. Germline assignment: CDR1 LNHDA and CDR2 SQIVND (reference sequence). Germline trimming cut 5 bases from V and 7 bases from J; bases unmatched to any gene: 9. The DNA of the CDR3 is TGTGCCAGTAGTCCAAGGACAGGGACAGCGACCCAGTACTTC. It specifies CASSPRTGTATQYF. Full variable domain (missing parts from reference TRBV19 and TRBJ2-5): DGGITQSPKYLFRKEGQNVTLSCEQNLNHDAMYWYRQDPGQGLRLIYYSQIVNDFQKGDIAEGYSVSREKKESFPLTVTSAQKNPTAFYLCASSPRTGTATQYFGPGTRLLVL.

This clone was detected only a few times. The rearrangement links TRBV4-1 to TRBJ1-2, with D possibly being TRBD1 (6 bases). The CDR3 is 16 amino acids. V dropped 0 bases and J dropped 7 bases, with 18 bases sitting between them. CDR1 is MGHRA and CDR2 is YSYEKL in the germline V gene. CDR3 coding DNA: TGCGCCAGCAGCCAAGACTTGGACAGCTACTATGGTGGCTACACCTTC. Translating gives CASSQDLDSYYGGYTF.

The sample holds one count of this clone. V gene TRBV7-2 combines with J gene TRBJ2-1; TRBD2 matches at 10 bases. The germline CDR1 and CDR2 sequences are SGHTA and FQGNSA. This CDR3 has 15 residues. V gave up 5 bases and J gave up 7 bases; unmatched junction bases: 8. This chain's CDR3 is CASSPSSGRRNEQFF. The CDR3 DNA reads TGTGCCAGCAGCCCTTCTAGCGGGAGAAGAAATGAGCAGTTCTTC.

The chain recombines TRBV18 with TRBJ1-1; D might be TRBD1 (5 bases). The ends were cut back, 9 bases at V and 5 bases at J, with 13 bases in the middle. CDR3 length: 12 amino acids. CDR1 is KGHSH, CDR2 LQKENI, per germline. The CDR3 loop is CASGRGGTEAFF. Written as DNA, the CDR3 is TGTGCCAGTGGAAGGGGTGGTACTGAAGCTTTCTTT.

V usage is TRBV2 and J usage is TRBJ2-6; D not resolved. The CDR3 is made up of 15 amino acids. The ends were cut back, 1 base at V and 0 bases at J, with 4 bases in the middle. Per the germline V gene, CDR1 is SNHLY and CDR2 is FYNNEI. The CDR3 nucleotides read TGTGCCAGCAGTGAAGAATACTCTGGGGCCAACGTCCTGACTTTC. This gives the protein CASSEEYSGANVLTF.

In this sample, this clone turned up a few times. The chain recombines TRBV5-4 with TRBJ2-1; 10 bases are shared with TRBD1. Per the germline V gene, CDR1 is SGHNT and CDR2 is YYREEE (reference sequence). This CDR3 has 13 amino acids. Trimming took 4 bases from V and 8 from J; bases not matched to a gene: 3. DNA for the CDR3: TGTGCCAGCAGCCGACAGGGGGCGGATGAGCAGTTCTTC. As protein: CASSRQGADEQFF.

This rearrangement joins TRBV4-1 to TRBJ1-2; D is unresolved. Trimming shortened V by 0 bases and J by 3 bases, and 8 bases separated the two germline ends. Germline-derived CDR1 and CDR2 are MGHRA and YSYEKL. The CDR3 length is 14 residues. Here the CDR3 reads CASSQDPVDYGYTF. In DNA form, the CDR3 reads TGCGCCAGCAGCCAAGATCCGGTGGACTATGGCTACACCTTC.

This clone was seen a few times. The chain joins TRBV5-1 to TRBJ2-1; D not certain. The CDR3 loop spans 14 amino acids. From germline, CDR1 is SGHRS and CDR2 YFSETQ. V was trimmed by 7 bases and J by 4 bases, leaving 15 bases between them. The CDR3 region is CASLWRERYNEQFF. The CDR3 DNA sequence: TGCGCCAGCCTGTGGCGTGAGAGGTACAATGAGCAGTTCTTC.

This clone was seen a few times. V gene TRBV9 combines with J gene TRBJ1-1; D gene unclear. This CDR3 is 15 amino acids long. The germline V gene has CDR1 SGDLS and CDR2 YYNGEE. Trimming pared 0 bases from V and 4 bases from J, leaving 13 bases between. The CDR3 here is CASSVEPSLFTEAFF. CDR3 DNA sequence: TGTGCCAGCAGCGTAGAACCCAGTCTGTTCACTGAAGCTTTCTTT.

A few counts support this clone. The chain is built from TRBV6-1 and TRBJ2-2; the match to TRBD2 covers 7 bases. The V gene's germline CDR1 is MNHNS and CDR2 SASEGT. Trimming took 6 bases from V and 7 from J; bases not matched to a gene: 11. This CDR3 is built from 15 residues. The CDR3 nucleotides read TGTGCCAGCAGACGAGCGGGGCAGCGACTCGGGGAGCTGTTTTTT. It yields the protein CASRRAGQRLGELFF.

J is TRBJ2-2 and V is TRBV30; D perhaps matches TRBD2 (7 bases). CDR3 length: 16 amino acids. Trimming removed 0 bases from V and 6 bases from J, with 17 bases in between. Germline assignment: CDR1 GTSNPN and CDR2 SVGIG (reference sequence). CDR3 protein: CAWSVMGREGAGELFF. CDR3 sequence (DNA): TGTGCCTGGAGTGTAATGGGCAGGGAGGGGGCCGGGGAGCTGTTTTTT.

The V call is TRBV7-2, the J call TRBJ2-7; no clear D gene. Germline V gene lookup returns CDR1 SGHTA and CDR2 FQGNSA. CDR3 length: 13 amino acids. Trimming stripped 5 bases from V and 6 bases from J, with 14 bases between. In DNA form, the CDR3 reads TGTGCCAGCAGCAGCTCTAGTATCGGCGAGCAGTACTTC. It is translated as CASSSSSIGEQYF.

In this sample, this clone turned up a few times. The CDR3 here is CASSLDARLGGEQFF. CDR3 DNA sequence: TGTGCCAGCAGCTTGGACGCTAGACTTGGCGGTGAGCAGTTCTTC. The chain is built from TRBV5-6 and TRBJ2-1; D not resolved. Germline-derived CDR1 and CDR2 are SGHDT and YYEEEE. CDR3 length equals 15 residues. Trimming cost V 0 bases and J 9 bases, with 16 bases left between them.

This clone was detected a few times. In this CDR3 the conserved last residue, phenylalanine or tryptophan, is missing, so a read error is likely. The rearrangement joins TRBV5-6 to TRBJ1-1; D might be TRBD1 (6 bases). CDR1 and CDR2 (germline): SGHDT, YYEEEE. The CDR3 is 15 residues long. The CDR3 protein is CASSLGTAVKTEAFL. The CDR3 DNA reads TGTGCCAGCAGCTTGGGGACAGCTGTGAAAACTGAAGCTTTCTTG.

This clone came up a few times. The rearrangement uses TRBV18 and TRBJ2-2; 7 nucleotides align to TRBD2. The CDR3 spans 14 residues. CDR1 and CDR2 (germline): KGHSH, LQKENI. Germline trimming cut 3 bases from V and 6 bases from J; bases unmatched to any gene: 4. The CDR3 coding sequence is TGTGCCAGCTCACCTTCGACTAGCCCCGGGGAGCTGTTTTTT. Translation gives CASSPSTSPGELFF.

The chain employs TRBV6-6 and TRBJ2-1, with D tentatively TRBD2 (6 bases). Trimming removed 10 bases from V and 4 bases from J, with 17 bases in between. This CDR3 region has 14 residues. The germline V gene has CDR1 MNHNY and CDR2 SVGAGI (reference sequence). In DNA form, the CDR3 reads TGTGCCACCCAAGATAGCGGCCAATACAATGAGCAGTTCTTC. Its protein product is CATQDSGQYNEQFF.